This TCR beta chain was sequenced for a study of blood T cell repertoires in COVID-19. Study-level information: COVID-19 samples, acute and convalescent, were from the United States, Italy and Spain. Sample material is recorded as cDNA or gDNA derived from T cells, B-cell-depleted T cells, or PBMCs.

As handled by the study authors: Quantification of nucleated cells was approximated via reference gene primer amplification. Sequencing used immunoSEQ multiplex PCR; TCRdb keeps in-frame clones, though not all of them. D and trimming were read from the DNA, whereas the V and J calls and clone size are those reported in that table. The repertoire consists of about 310,000 clones, with around 87% occurring once and the leading ten covering 7.8%. CDR1 and CDR2 (germline): MDHEN, SYDVKM. The ends were cut back, 6 bases at V and 0 bases at J, with 14 bases in the middle. The CDR3 sequence is 15 residues long.

V gene TRBV28 combines with J gene TRBJ1-2; D perhaps matches TRBD1 (5 bases). This receptor was identified in a woman aged 50 to 65 who had recovered from COVID-19. The sample taken for sequencing was peripheral blood. CDR3 residues: CASSLRGGTNYGYTF. The CDR3 region has the DNA TGTGCCAGCAGCCTGCGGGGGGGAACTAACTATGGCTACACCTTC.